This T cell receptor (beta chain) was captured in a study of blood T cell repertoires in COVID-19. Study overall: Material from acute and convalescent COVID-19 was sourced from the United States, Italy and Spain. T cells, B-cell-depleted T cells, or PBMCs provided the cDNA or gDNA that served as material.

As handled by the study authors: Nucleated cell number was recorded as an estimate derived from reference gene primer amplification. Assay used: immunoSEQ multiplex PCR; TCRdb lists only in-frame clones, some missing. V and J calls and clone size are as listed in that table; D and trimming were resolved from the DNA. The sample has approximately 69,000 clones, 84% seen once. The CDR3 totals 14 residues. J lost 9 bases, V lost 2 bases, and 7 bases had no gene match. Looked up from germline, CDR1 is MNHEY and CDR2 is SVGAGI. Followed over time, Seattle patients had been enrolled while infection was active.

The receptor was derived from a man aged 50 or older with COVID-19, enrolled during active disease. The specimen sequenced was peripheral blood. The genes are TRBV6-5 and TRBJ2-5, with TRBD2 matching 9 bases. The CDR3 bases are TGTGCCAGCAGTTACGGACTAGCGAGGGAGGCCCAGTACTTC. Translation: CASSYGLAREAQYF.